This TCR beta chain was documented in a study of shared clonotypes between healthy human individuals. Study in general: Donors had three CD4 naive, three CD4 memory, two CD8 naive and one CD8 memory plate apiece.

The assay was immunoSEQ multiplex PCR, and TCRdb's table has in-frame clones only and misses some. The repertoire consists of approximately 2.5 million clones, with 93% occurring once and the leading ten covering 0.36%. V gave up 5 bases and J gave up 5 bases; unmatched junction bases: 15. CDR1 is SGHTA and CDR2 is FQGNSA in the germline V gene. The CDR3 is 17 residues long. Memory CD4+ cells were the fraction left after CD45RA+ naive selection. Study conclusions and caveats: Across subsets, estimated richness was generally greater for naive than for memory populations.

Comment on this clone: Its cognate antigen is unknown.

This clonotype was obtained from a man younger than 35 in good health. Some clones in this sample may be carry-over from other donors' samples. Sequencing was carried out using naive CD4+ T cells from PBMCs. As for subset: CD45RA+ positively selected. The chain couples TRBV7-2 to TRBJ1-3; TRBD1 agrees at 7 bases. The CDR3 reads CASSKSSRDSRRNTIYF. The CDR3 DNA reads as TGTGCCAGCAGCAAATCCTCTCGGGACAGCAGACGAAACACCATATATTTT.